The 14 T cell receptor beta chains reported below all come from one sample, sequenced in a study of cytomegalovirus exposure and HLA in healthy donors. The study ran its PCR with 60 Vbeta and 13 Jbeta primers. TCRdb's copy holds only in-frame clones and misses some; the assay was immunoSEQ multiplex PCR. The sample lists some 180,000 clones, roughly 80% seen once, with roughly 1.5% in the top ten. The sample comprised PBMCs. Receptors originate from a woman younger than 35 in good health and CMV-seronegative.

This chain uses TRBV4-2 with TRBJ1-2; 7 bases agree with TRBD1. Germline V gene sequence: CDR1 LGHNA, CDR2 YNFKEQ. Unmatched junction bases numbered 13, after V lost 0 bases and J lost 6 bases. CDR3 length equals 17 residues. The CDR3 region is CASSQDNRGSAGDGYTF. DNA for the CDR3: TGTGCCAGCAGCCAAGATAACAGGGGATCCGCTGGCGATGGCTACACCTTC.

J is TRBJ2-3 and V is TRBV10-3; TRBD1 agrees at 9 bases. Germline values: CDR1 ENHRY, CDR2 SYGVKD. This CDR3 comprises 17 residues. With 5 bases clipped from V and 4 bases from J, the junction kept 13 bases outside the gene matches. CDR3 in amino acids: CAISNPGTGFIADTQYF. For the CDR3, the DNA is TGTGCCATCAGTAACCCCGGGACAGGGTTCATCGCAGATACGCAGTATTTT.

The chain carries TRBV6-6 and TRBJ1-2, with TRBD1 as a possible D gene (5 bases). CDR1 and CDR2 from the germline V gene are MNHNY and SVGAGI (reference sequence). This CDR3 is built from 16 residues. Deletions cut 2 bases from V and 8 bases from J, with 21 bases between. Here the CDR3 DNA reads TGTGCCAGCAGTTACCCCGCAGGGTATCGGGTGGGAGGCTACACCTTC. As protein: CASSYPAGYRVGGYTF.

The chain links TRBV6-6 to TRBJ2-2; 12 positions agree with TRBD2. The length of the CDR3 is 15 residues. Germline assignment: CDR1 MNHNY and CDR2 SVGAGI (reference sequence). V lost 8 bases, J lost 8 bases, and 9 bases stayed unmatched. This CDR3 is CASSSGRGLWGELFF. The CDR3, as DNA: TGTGCCAGCTCTAGCGGGAGGGGTTTATGGGGGGAGCTGTTTTTT.

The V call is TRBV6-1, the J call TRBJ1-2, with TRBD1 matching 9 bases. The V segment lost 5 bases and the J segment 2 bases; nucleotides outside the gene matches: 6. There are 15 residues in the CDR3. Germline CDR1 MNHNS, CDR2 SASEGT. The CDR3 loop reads CASSSPGQGNYGYTF. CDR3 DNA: TGTGCCAGCAGTTCTCCGGGACAGGGAAACTATGGCTACACCTTC.

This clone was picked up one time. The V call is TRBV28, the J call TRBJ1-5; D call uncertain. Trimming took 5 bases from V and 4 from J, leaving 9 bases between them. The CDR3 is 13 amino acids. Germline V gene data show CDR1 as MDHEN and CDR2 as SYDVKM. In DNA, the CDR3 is TGTGCCAGCAGTCCTTCAACAAATCAGCCCCAGCATTTT. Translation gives CASSPSTNQPQHF.

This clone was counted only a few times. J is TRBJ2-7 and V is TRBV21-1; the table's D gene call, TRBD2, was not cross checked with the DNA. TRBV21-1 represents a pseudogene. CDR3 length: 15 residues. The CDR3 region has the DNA TGTGCCAGCAGCTTACGGCTAGCAGGCTCCTACGAGCAGTACGTC. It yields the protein CASSLRLAGSYEQYV.

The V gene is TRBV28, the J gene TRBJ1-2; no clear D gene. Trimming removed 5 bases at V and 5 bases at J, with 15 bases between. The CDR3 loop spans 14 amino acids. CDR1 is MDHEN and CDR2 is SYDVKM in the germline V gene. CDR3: CASSPGRRSYGYTF. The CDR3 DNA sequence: TGTGCCAGCAGTCCCGGTCGCCGGTCATATGGCTACACCTTC.

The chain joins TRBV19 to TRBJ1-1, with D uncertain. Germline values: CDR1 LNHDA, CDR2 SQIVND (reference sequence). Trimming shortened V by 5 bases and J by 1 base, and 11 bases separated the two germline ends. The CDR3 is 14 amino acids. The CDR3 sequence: CASSSQAPNTEAFF. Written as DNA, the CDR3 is TGTGCCAGTAGTTCGCAGGCACCGAACACTGAAGCTTTCTTT.

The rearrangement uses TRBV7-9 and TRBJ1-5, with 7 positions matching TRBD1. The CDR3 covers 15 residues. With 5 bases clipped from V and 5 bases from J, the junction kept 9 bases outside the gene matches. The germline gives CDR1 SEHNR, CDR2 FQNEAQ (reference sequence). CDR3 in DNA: TGTGCCAGCAGCGCCAGGGGGGATTTCGATCAGCCCCAGCATTTT. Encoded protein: CASSARGDFDQPQHF. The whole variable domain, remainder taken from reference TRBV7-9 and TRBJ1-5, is DTGVSQNPRHKITKRGQNVTFRCDPISEHNRLYWYRQTLGQGPEFLTYFQNEAQLEKSRLLSDRFSAERPKGSFSTLEIQRTEQGDSAMYLCASSARGDFDQPQHFGDGTRLSIL.

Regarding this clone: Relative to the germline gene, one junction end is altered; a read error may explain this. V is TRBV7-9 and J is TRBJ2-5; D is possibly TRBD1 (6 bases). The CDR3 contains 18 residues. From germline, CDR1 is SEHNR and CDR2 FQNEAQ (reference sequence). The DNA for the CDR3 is TGTTCCAGCAGCTCCCGAATTAACAGGGTTGAGAGCCAAGAGACCCAGTACTTC. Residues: CSSSSRINRVESQETQYF.

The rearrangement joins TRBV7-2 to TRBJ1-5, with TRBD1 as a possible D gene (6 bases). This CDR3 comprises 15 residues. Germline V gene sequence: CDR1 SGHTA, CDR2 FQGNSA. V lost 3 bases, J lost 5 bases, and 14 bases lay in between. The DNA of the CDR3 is TGTGCCAGCAGCTTCGGTGGGGGCGCTGATCAGCCCCAGCATTTT. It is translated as CASSFGGGADQPQHF.

The CDR3 region is CASSLSRGPADTQYF. CDR3 DNA: TGTGCCAGCAGTTTATCCAGGGGCCCCGCAGATACGCAGTATTTT. The chain is built from TRBV27 and TRBJ2-3; TRBD1 is a possible D gene (6 bases). The CDR3 is 15 amino acids. V was trimmed by 0 bases and J by 4 bases, leaving 11 bases between them. The germline CDR1 and CDR2 sequences are MNHEY and SMNVEV (reference sequence).

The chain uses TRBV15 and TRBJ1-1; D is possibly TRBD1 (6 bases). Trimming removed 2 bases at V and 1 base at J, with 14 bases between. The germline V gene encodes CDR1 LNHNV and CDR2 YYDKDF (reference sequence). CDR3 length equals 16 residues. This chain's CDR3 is CATSRSWEGENTEAFF. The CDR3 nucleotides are TGTGCCACCAGCAGATCATGGGAGGGGGAGAACACTGAAGCTTTCTTT.